This T cell receptor beta chain was identified in a study of blood T cell repertoires in COVID-19. Study at large: The United States, Italy and Spain were the sources of the acute and convalescent COVID-19 samples.

In the original analysis: How many nucleated cells were present was estimated from reference gene primer amplification. Generated by immunoSEQ multiplex PCR, the TCRdb table keeps only in-frame clones and is missing some. V and J calls and clone size are as listed in that table; D and trimming were resolved from the DNA. The sample consists of fewer than 300,000 clones, about 91% of them appearing once. Those who participated ranged in age from roughly 18 to 90 years and resided in about two dozen US areas. Membership in each cohort depended on participant-reported clinical history. The CDR3 runs 14 residues. From germline, CDR1 is MRHNA and CDR2 SNTAGT. V gave up 3 bases and J gave up 8 bases; unmatched junction bases: 4.

The sample was PBMCs or T cells enriched from blood (not recorded which). The TCR sequence derives from a woman between 40 and 50 years old with acute COVID-19. This chain links TRBV6-4 with TRBJ2-1; 10 positions match TRBD2. CDR3 sequence (DNA): TGTGCCAGCAGTGATCTAGCGGGAGTGGATGAGCAGTTCTTC. This translates into CASSDLAGVDEQFF.